Listed below are T cell receptor beta chains from one sample, sequenced in a study of T-cell memory formation after mild COVID-19. One entry per CDR3 protein results from TCRdb running MiXCR on the 5' RACE reads. Among some 410,000 distinct CDR3 sequences listed, roughly a quarter were seen once. Sequencing was done on a sample of PBMCs or a T cell subset sorted from them (not recorded which). The receptor set was obtained from an adult woman who had mild COVID-19 (a few samples of this study predate the infection). Cell type and time point are not known. The CDR3 runs from the conserved cysteine through the conserved F or W. D genes are given only for firm matches. Expanded clones get a size class; other rows say once, few or many, or leave the size out.

abundance: many; d_gene: -; len: 11; j_gene: TRBJ1-4; v_gene: TRBV12-3/TRBV12-4; CDR3aa: CASSLDRRLFF; CDR3nt: TGTGCCAGCAGTTTAGACAGGCGTCTGTTTTTT
abundance: few; d_gene: -; len: 15; j_gene: TRBJ2-1; v_gene: TRBV5-6; CDR3aa: CASSLTWGAYNEQFF; CDR3nt: TGTGCCAGCAGCTTGACGTGGGGGGCTTACAATGAGCAGTTCTTC
abundance: -; d_gene: -; len: 14; j_gene: TRBJ2-1; v_gene: TRBV24-1; CDR3aa: CATSDSTNYNEQFF; CDR3nt: TGTGCCACCAGTGATTCGACTAATTACAATGAGCAGTTCTTC
abundance: -; d_gene: -; len: 16; j_gene: TRBJ2-2; v_gene: TRBV9; CDR3aa: CASSVRDRRNTGELFF; CDR3nt: TGTGCCAGCAGCGTAAGGGACCGCCGGAACACCGGGGAGCTGTTTTTT
abundance: few; d_gene: TRBD2; len: 19; j_gene: TRBJ2-1; v_gene: TRBV20-1; CDR3aa: CSARDRWTSGRNSYNEQFF; CDR3nt: TGCAGTGCTAGAGATCGTTGGACTAGCGGGAGGAACTCCTACAATGAGCAGTTCTTC
abundance: -; d_gene: TRBD2; len: 15; j_gene: TRBJ2-4; v_gene: TRBV11-2; CDR3aa: CASSLTSEGRNIQYF; CDR3nt: TGTGCCAGCAGCTTGACTAGCGAGGGTCGAAACATTCAGTACTTC
abundance: -; d_gene: TRBD2; len: 16; j_gene: TRBJ2-7; v_gene: TRBV5-1; CDR3aa: CASRTYWGAGVYEQYF; CDR3nt: TGCGCCAGCAGAACTTATTGGGGAGCGGGGGTTTACGAGCAGTACTTC
abundance: -; d_gene: -; len: 16; j_gene: TRBJ2-1; v_gene: TRBV14; CDR3aa: CASSQAGLSSYNEQFF; CDR3nt: TGTGCCAGCAGCCAAGCGGGCCTATCCTCCTACAATGAGCAGTTCTTC
abundance: few; d_gene: -; len: 14; j_gene: TRBJ1-1; v_gene: TRBV12-3/TRBV12-4; CDR3aa: CASRLRGGWTEAFF; CDR3nt: TGTGCCAGCAGACTCCGAGGGGGTTGGACTGAAGCTTTCTTT
abundance: -; d_gene: -; len: 14; j_gene: TRBJ1-2; v_gene: TRBV5-1; CDR3aa: CASTPFIGNYGYTF; CDR3nt: TGCGCCAGCACCCCCTTTATCGGCAACTATGGCTACACCTTC
abundance: few; d_gene: -; len: 14; j_gene: TRBJ2-3; v_gene: TRBV11-2; CDR3aa: CASSSTRGSDTQYF; CDR3nt: TGTGCCAGCAGCTCAACCAGGGGTTCAGATACGCAGTATTTT
abundance: -; d_gene: -; len: 13; j_gene: TRBJ1-2; v_gene: TRBV7-6; CDR3aa: CASSRSPGYGYTF; CDR3nt: TGTGCCAGCAGCCGATCGCCAGGCTATGGCTACACCTTC
abundance: many; d_gene: -; len: 13; j_gene: TRBJ1-2; v_gene: TRBV5-1; CDR3aa: CASSFPGNYGYTF; CDR3nt: TGCGCCAGCAGCTTCCCCGGGAACTATGGCTACACCTTC
abundance: -; d_gene: TRBD2; len: 19; j_gene: TRBJ2-3; v_gene: TRBV12-3/TRBV12-4; CDR3aa: CASSLGTSGGYTSTDTQYF; CDR3nt: TGTGCCAGCAGTCTCGGGACTAGCGGGGGCTATACTAGCACAGATACGCAGTATTTT
abundance: -; d_gene: TRBD1; len: 17; j_gene: TRBJ1-1; v_gene: TRBV14; CDR3aa: CASSRDLLTGRWTEAFF; CDR3nt: TGTGCCAGCAGCAGGGATCTTCTGACAGGGAGGTGGACTGAAGCTTTCTTT
abundance: -; d_gene: -; len: 13; j_gene: TRBJ1-2; v_gene: TRBV15; CDR3aa: CATSRDRTGGYTF; CDR3nt: TGTGCCACCAGCAGAGATCGGACGGGCGGCTACACCTTC
abundance: few; d_gene: -; len: 14; j_gene: TRBJ2-7; v_gene: TRBV5-1; CDR3aa: CASSSDRFLYEQYF; CDR3nt: TGCGCCAGCAGCTCCGACAGGTTCCTATACGAGCAGTACTTC
abundance: few; d_gene: -; len: 15; j_gene: TRBJ2-2; v_gene: TRBV27; CDR3aa: CASSLLSYSSGELFF; CDR3nt: TGTGCCAGCAGTTTACTTTCATATTCCTCCGGGGAGCTGTTTTTT
abundance: few; d_gene: TRBD1; len: 15; j_gene: TRBJ2-7; v_gene: TRBV7-9; CDR3aa: CASSLGSGGLYEQYF; CDR3nt: TGTGCCAGCAGCTTAGGGTCAGGGGGCCTCTACGAGCAGTACTTC
abundance: -; d_gene: -; len: 13; j_gene: TRBJ1-2; v_gene: TRBV7-2; CDR3aa: CASSPGQSYGYTF; CDR3nt: TGTGCCAGCAGCCCCGGACAGTCCTATGGCTACACCTTC
abundance: -; d_gene: TRBD1; len: 17; j_gene: TRBJ2-6; v_gene: TRBV12-3/TRBV12-4; CDR3aa: CASSFGQGTSGANVLTF; CDR3nt: TGTGCCAGCAGTTTCGGACAGGGTACCTCTGGGGCCAACGTCCTGACTTTC
abundance: -; d_gene: -; len: 14; j_gene: TRBJ1-2; v_gene: TRBV4-2; CDR3aa: CASSLEQSEDGYTF; CDR3nt: TGTGCCAGCAGCTTAGAACAGAGTGAGGATGGCTACACCTTC
abundance: few; d_gene: -; len: 14; j_gene: TRBJ2-1; v_gene: TRBV2; CDR3aa: CASLRGLASHEQFF; CDR3nt: TGTGCCAGCCTCAGAGGGCTAGCGAGCCATGAGCAGTTCTTC
abundance: -; d_gene: -; len: 21; j_gene: TRBJ1-6; v_gene: TRBV6-5; CDR3aa: CASSQNPGTWGLDTYNSPLHF; CDR3nt: TGTGCCAGCAGTCAGAACCCTGGGACTTGGGGTTTGGATACCTATAATTCACCCCTCCACTTT
abundance: -; d_gene: -; len: 13; j_gene: TRBJ1-2; v_gene: TRBV12-3/TRBV12-4; CDR3aa: CASSVQGRYGYTF; CDR3nt: TGTGCCAGCAGTGTACAGGGTCGCTATGGCTACACCTTC
abundance: -; d_gene: -; len: 19; j_gene: TRBJ1-3; v_gene: TRBV15; CDR3aa: CATSRDFRYRDPSGNTIYF; CDR3nt: TGTGCCACCAGCAGAGATTTTCGTTACAGGGACCCCTCTGGAAACACCATATATTTT
abundance: -; d_gene: -; len: 14; j_gene: TRBJ2-3; v_gene: TRBV11-3; CDR3aa: CASGLGQTSDTQYF; CDR3nt: TGTGCCAGCGGATTAGGACAGACTTCAGATACGCAGTATTTT
abundance: -; d_gene: -; len: 14; j_gene: TRBJ2-3; v_gene: TRBV12-3/TRBV12-4; CDR3aa: CASSLLPVEDTQYF; CDR3nt: TGTGCCAGCAGTTTATTACCCGTTGAAGATACGCAGTATTTT
abundance: few; d_gene: -; len: 15; j_gene: TRBJ1-3; v_gene: TRBV14; CDR3aa: CASQPGDLTGNTIYF; CDR3nt: TGTGCCAGCCAGCCGGGGGACCTAACTGGAAACACCATATATTTT
abundance: few; d_gene: -; len: 15; j_gene: TRBJ2-3; v_gene: TRBV5-4; CDR3aa: CASSLGHPSTDTQYF; CDR3nt: TGTGCCAGCAGCTTGGGTCACCCTAGCACAGATACGCAGTATTTT
abundance: few; d_gene: TRBD2; len: 17; j_gene: TRBJ2-3; v_gene: TRBV3-1; CDR3aa: CASSRSYASGSTDTQYF; CDR3nt: TGTGCCAGCAGCAGATCTTACGCTAGCGGGAGTACAGATACGCAGTATTTT
abundance: -; d_gene: -; len: 16; j_gene: TRBJ2-4; v_gene: TRBV11-3; CDR3aa: CASSLAGPLAKNIQYF; CDR3nt: TGTGCCAGCAGCTTAGCGGGACCCTTAGCCAAAAACATTCAGTACTTC
abundance: -; d_gene: TRBD1; len: 16; j_gene: TRBJ1-5; v_gene: TRBV11-2; CDR3aa: CASSPLTGTSDQPQHF; CDR3nt: TGTGCCAGCAGCCCGCTGACAGGGACCTCCGATCAGCCCCAGCATTTT
abundance: -; d_gene: TRBD1; len: 17; j_gene: TRBJ1-1; v_gene: TRBV30; CDR3aa: CAWTSKGLGQKNTEAFF; CDR3nt: TGTGCCTGGACTTCCAAGGGGTTGGGACAGAAGAACACTGAAGCTTTCTTT
abundance: -; d_gene: -; len: 19; j_gene: TRBJ1-1; v_gene: TRBV27; CDR3aa: CASRATGGWGLRRATEAFF; CDR3nt: TGTGCCAGCAGAGCAACCGGTGGATGGGGCCTACGGAGGGCTACTGAAGCTTTCTTT
abundance: -; d_gene: TRBD2; len: 18; j_gene: TRBJ2-5; v_gene: TRBV9; CDR3aa: CASSVEGPLAGIQETQYF; CDR3nt: TGTGCCAGCAGCGTAGAAGGCCCACTAGCGGGAATCCAAGAGACCCAGTACTTC
abundance: -; d_gene: -; len: 17; j_gene: TRBJ1-5; v_gene: TRBV4-1; CDR3aa: CASSQAGSGWSNQPQHF; CDR3nt: TGCGCCAGCAGCCAAGCGGGGTCAGGGTGGAGCAATCAGCCCCAGCATTTT
abundance: few; d_gene: -; len: 13; j_gene: TRBJ1-5; v_gene: TRBV27; CDR3aa: CASSYGKNQPQHF; CDR3nt: TGTGCCAGCAGTTACGGCAAAAATCAGCCCCAGCATTTT
abundance: -; d_gene: -; len: 14; j_gene: TRBJ2-1; v_gene: TRBV20-1; CDR3aa: CSALYPGTYNEQFF; CDR3nt: TGCAGTGCCCTGTATCCGGGGACCTACAATGAGCAGTTCTTC
abundance: many; d_gene: -; len: 15; j_gene: TRBJ2-3; v_gene: TRBV29-1; CDR3aa: CSVGRPGDGGDTQYF; CDR3nt: TGCAGCGTTGGCAGACCGGGGGACGGTGGAGATACGCAGTATTTT
abundance: few; d_gene: TRBD1; len: 15; j_gene: TRBJ1-1; v_gene: TRBV9; CDR3aa: CASSPGQGLNTEAFF; CDR3nt: TGTGCCAGCAGCCCTGGACAGGGGCTGAACACTGAAGCTTTCTTT
abundance: few; d_gene: -; len: 13; j_gene: TRBJ1-1; v_gene: TRBV14; CDR3aa: CASSQGQNTEAFF; CDR3nt: TGTGCCAGCAGCCAAGGACAGAACACTGAAGCTTTCTTT
abundance: -; d_gene: -; len: 13; j_gene: TRBJ1-1; v_gene: TRBV9; CDR3aa: CASSDSIHTEAFF; CDR3nt: TGTGCCAGCAGCGACAGCATCCACACTGAAGCTTTCTTT
abundance: -; d_gene: -; len: 16; j_gene: TRBJ2-3; v_gene: TRBV6-5; CDR3aa: CASSYSGTTSTDTQYF; CDR3nt: TGTGCCAGCAGTTACTCTGGTACAACCAGCACAGATACGCAGTATTTT
abundance: many; d_gene: -; len: 15; j_gene: TRBJ1-5; v_gene: TRBV27; CDR3aa: CASSPVDSRNQPQHF; CDR3nt: TGTGCCAGCAGTCCCGTAGACAGTCGGAATCAGCCCCAGCATTTT
abundance: -; d_gene: -; len: 17; j_gene: TRBJ2-3; v_gene: TRBV6-5; CDR3aa: CASSYPGHTPSTDTQYF; CDR3nt: TGTGCCAGCAGTTACCCGGGACATACGCCTAGCACAGATACGCAGTATTTT
abundance: few; d_gene: -; len: 14; j_gene: TRBJ1-2; v_gene: TRBV5-1; CDR3aa: CASSQVDSLGGYTF; CDR3nt: TGCGCCAGCAGCCAAGTCGACAGCCTGGGAGGCTACACCTTC
abundance: -; d_gene: -; len: 14; j_gene: TRBJ2-3; v_gene: TRBV7-6; CDR3aa: CASSLTYLGDTQYF; CDR3nt: TGTGCCAGCAGCTTAACCTATTTGGGAGATACGCAGTATTTT
abundance: -; d_gene: -; len: 14; j_gene: TRBJ2-5; v_gene: TRBV12-3/TRBV12-4; CDR3aa: CASSTTVERETQYF; CDR3nt: TGTGCCAGCAGTACGACAGTCGAACGGGAGACCCAGTACTTC
abundance: -; d_gene: TRBD2; len: 16; j_gene: TRBJ2-5; v_gene: TRBV7-9; CDR3aa: CASSPPTSGGLETQYF; CDR3nt: TGTGCCAGCAGCCCCCCGACTAGCGGGGGCCTCGAGACCCAGTACTTC